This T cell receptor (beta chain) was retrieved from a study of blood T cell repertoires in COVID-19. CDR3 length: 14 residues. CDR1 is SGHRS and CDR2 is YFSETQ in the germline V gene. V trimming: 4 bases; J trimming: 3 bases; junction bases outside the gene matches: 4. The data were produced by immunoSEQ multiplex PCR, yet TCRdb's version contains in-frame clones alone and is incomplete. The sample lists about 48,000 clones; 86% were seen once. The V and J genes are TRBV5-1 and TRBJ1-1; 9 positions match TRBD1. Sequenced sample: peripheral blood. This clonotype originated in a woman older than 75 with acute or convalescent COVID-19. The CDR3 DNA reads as TGCGCCAGCAGCAAAACAGGGGGCCACACTGAAGCTTTCTTT. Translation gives CASSKTGGHTEAFF.